One and the same sample provided the 4 T cell receptor beta chains below, sequenced in a study of shared clonotypes between healthy human individuals. Profiling relied on immunoSEQ multiplex PCR, and the TCRdb table lists in-frame clones only, not all of them. Of fewer than 2.5 million clones detected, 93% appear once; the ten largest clones hold roughly 0.39%. The sample consisted of naive CD4+ T cells from PBMCs. Sample subset: CD45RA+ positively selected. These receptors came from a man aged 18 to 29 in good health. Some clones in this sample may be carry-over from other donors' samples.

The CDR3 bases are TGTGCCAGCAGCCGCGGGAGGGCCAAAGAGACCCAGTACTTC. It codes for CASSRGRAKETQYF. The chain couples TRBV28 to TRBJ2-5, with 9 positions matching TRBD2. The CDR3 extends over 14 amino acids. J lost 3 bases, V lost 6 bases, and 5 bases had no gene match. Germline CDR1 MDHEN, CDR2 SYDVKM. The full variable domain, in which reference TRBV28 and TRBJ2-5 provide the parts outside the CDR3, is DVKVTQSSRYLVKRTGEKVFLECVQDMDHENMFWYRQDPGLGLRLIYFSYDVKMKEKGDIPEGYSVSREKKERFSLILESASTNQTSMYLCASSRGRAKETQYFGPGTRLLVL.

The chain has TRBV21-1 and TRBJ1-1. TRBV21-1 is a pseudogene. The CDR3 consists of 18 residues. CDR3 loop: CASSKRERVSGTFTEAFF. The DNA for the CDR3 is TGTGCCAGCAGCAAAAGGGAAAGGGTTAGCGGTACGTTCACTGAAGCTTTCTTT.

The chain has TRBV21-1 and TRBJ2-1; the DNA was not used to check the table's D call, TRBD1. TRBV21-1 is a listed pseudogene. This CDR3 comprises 17 residues. The CDR3 sequence: CASSKDKGGQPPDEQFF. CDR3 DNA: TGTGCCAGCAGCAAAGACAAGGGGGGACAGCCGCCGGATGAGCAGTTCTTC.

The rearrangement joins TRBV28 to TRBJ2-1; D could derive from TRBD1 or TRBD2 (6 bases each). This CDR3 comprises 11 residues. Germline V gene lookup returns CDR1 MDHEN and CDR2 SYDVKM. V shed 2 bases and J shed 15 bases, with 11 bases lying between them. CDR3 sequence reads: CASSLQGGRFF. The CDR3, as DNA: TGTGCCAGCAGTTTACAAGGGGGGCGGTTCTTC.